The present T cell receptor beta chain was sequenced within a study of T-cell reconstitution after alpha-beta-depleted transplantation in children. Broader study findings: Approximately two months post-transplant, alpha-beta T cells reportedly originated from several hundred expanded graft clones. Hyperexpanded clones declined; after one year, newly produced T cells mostly supplied diversity.

Unique molecular identifiers were used in preparing the TCRbeta library. TCRdb independently ran MiXCR on the PCR reads; one entry per CDR3 protein. The sample lists around 490,000 distinct CDR3 sequences, about an eighth seen once, with 13% to 15% in the top ten. The table lists this clonotype with a few counts. No antigen is known for it. This TCR was recovered from a female patient under 10 years old who had a stem cell transplant for aplastic anemia, so the T cells may come from the graft donor. Specimen: PBMCs, mostly from graft donor cells, collected 180 days after TCRalphabeta/CD19-depleted stem cell transplant.

This CDR3 reads CSAGQGMIGTDTQYF. Written as DNA, the CDR3 is TGCAGTGCCGGACAGGGGATGATCGGCACAGATACGCAGTATTTT. The chain joins TRBV20-1 to TRBJ2-3, with 9 bases that match TRBD1. This CDR3 region has 15 residues. CDR1 is DFQATT, CDR2 SNEGSKA, per germline (reference sequence). The ends lost 6 bases at V and 1 base at J; junction bases unmatched: 8.